One sample yielded the 24 T cell receptor beta chains listed below, sequenced in a study of cytomegalovirus exposure and HLA in healthy donors. This PCR relied on a set of 60 Vbeta primers and 13 Jbeta primers. Data came from immunoSEQ multiplex PCR; TCRdb stores just in-frame clones and leaves some out. The sample has about 82,000 clones; around 77% are singletons. Sequencing input: PBMCs. Receptor source: a man between 50 and 59 years old in good health and CMV-seronegative.

The rearrangement links TRBV5-1 to TRBJ2-2, with D perhaps matching TRBD1 (5 bases). In germline, CDR1 is SGHRS, CDR2 YFSETQ. CDR3 length: 15 amino acids. Trimming removed 3 bases from V and 4 bases from J, with 13 bases in between. CDR3 protein: CASSWGPGSTGELFF. CDR3 coding DNA: TGCGCCAGCAGCTGGGGCCCCGGAAGCACCGGGGAGCTGTTTTTT.

The rearrangement links TRBV4-2 to TRBJ2-7, with 9 nucleotides matching TRBD2. Per germline, CDR1 LGHNA and CDR2 YNFKEQ. Trimming cost V 0 bases and J 2 bases; bases outside gene matches: 8. This CDR3 has 17 amino acids. The chain's CDR3 is CASSQEWRTSAPYEQYF. CDR3 bases: TGTGCCAGCAGCCAAGAATGGCGGACTAGCGCGCCCTACGAGCAGTACTTC.

V is TRBV21-1 and J is TRBJ1-5; the tabulated D call, TRBD1, remains unverified against the DNA. TRBV21-1 is an annotated pseudogene. The CDR3 runs to 18 residues. CDR3 sequence: CASSKPQIQAIPYQPQHF. CDR3 DNA sequence: TGTGCCAGCAGCAAACCCCAAATACAGGCCATACCCTATCAGCCCCAGCATTTT.

The chain employs TRBV29-1 and TRBJ2-7; maybe TRBD2 (6 bases). V dropped 3 bases and J dropped 5 bases, with 17 bases sitting between them. The length of the CDR3 is 14 residues. Per germline, CDR1 SQVTM and CDR2 ANQGSEA. Here the CDR3 DNA reads TGCAGCGTTGAGACCGGGCGGGGAGCTCACGAGCAGTACTTC. Translated, it gives CSVETGRGAHEQYF.

The chain has TRBV27 and TRBJ1-2; TRBD1 matches 9 bases. Per germline, CDR1 MNHEY and CDR2 SMNVEV (reference sequence). J was trimmed by 10 bases and V by 3 bases; bases with no gene match: 6. This CDR3 spans 13 amino acids. CDR3 nucleotide sequence: TGTGCCAGCAGTTTCCTTGACAGGGGGAACTACACCTTC. Translation gives CASSFLDRGNYTF.

The chain recombines TRBV6-1 with TRBJ2-7, with 7 bases identical to TRBD2. The length of the CDR3 is 12 residues. Germline loops: CDR1 MNHNS, CDR2 SASEGT. The CDR3 nucleotides are TGTGCTGCTGGGAGGGCCGCCTACGAGCAGTACTTC. Amino acids: CAAGRAAYEQYF.

This clone has more than one count but fewer than ten. The V and J genes are TRBV28 and TRBJ1-2; 11 nucleotides line up with TRBD1. The J segment lost 2 bases and the V segment lost 5 bases, leaving 7 bases of the junction unmatched. The CDR3 has 16 amino acids. Germline V CDR1 and CDR2: MDHEN, SYDVKM. The CDR3 DNA is TGTGCCAGCAGTGTCACCGGGACAGGGGGAAACTATGGCTACACCTTC. Residues: CASSVTGTGGNYGYTF.

This clone was counted a few times. V gene TRBV4-2 combines with J gene TRBJ2-7; TRBD2 is a possible D gene (6 bases). The V gene lost 1 base and the J gene lost 3 bases, with 16 bases spanning the gap. Germline V lookup: CDR1 LGHNA, CDR2 YNFKEQ. The CDR3 covers 16 residues. The CDR3 region has the DNA TGTGCCAGCAGCCAAGGGGGGAACGGCGGGAACTACGAGCAGTACTTC. It yields the protein CASSQGGNGGNYEQYF.

The V call is TRBV7-9, the J call TRBJ1-6; D unclear. CDR1 SEHNR and CDR2 FQNEAQ come from the germline V gene (reference sequence). V was trimmed by 2 bases and J by 6 bases, leaving 11 bases between them. This CDR3 has 15 amino acids. CDR3: CASSLQALGNSPLHF. For the CDR3, the DNA is TGTGCCAGCAGCTTACAGGCCCTGGGTAATTCACCCCTCCACTTT.

V and J are TRBV28 and TRBJ2-1, with 7 nucleotides matching TRBD1. CDR3 length: 15 residues. Germline trimming cut 5 bases from V and 5 bases from J; bases unmatched to any gene: 9. The germline V gene encodes CDR1 MDHEN and CDR2 SYDVKM. In nucleotides, the CDR3 is TGTGCCAGCAGTGACCTCGGGACAGCTAACAATGAGCAGTTCTTC. The encoded protein is CASSDLGTANNEQFF.

The chain couples TRBV4-2 to TRBJ2-2; 7 bases are a match to TRBD2. The length of the CDR3 is 13 residues. CDR1 is LGHNA, CDR2 YNFKEQ, per germline. V shed 4 bases, J shed 4 bases, and the junction held 0 bases outside the gene matches. The DNA of the CDR3 is TGTGCCAGCAGCCGGGGGGGCACCGGGGAGCTGTTTTTT. Translating gives CASSRGGTGELFF.

Concerning this clone: A junction boundary mismatches the germline segment, possibly from a read error. The J gene is TRBJ1-5, the V gene TRBV28, with TRBD1 matching 7 bases. The germline V gene has CDR1 MDHEN and CDR2 SYDVKM. This CDR3 spans 19 amino acids. The CDR3 DNA follows: TGTGCCAGCAGGTTATTTGCAGGGGGGCTCGACAGGCTAAATCAGCCCCAGCATTTT. Protein product: CASRLFAGGLDRLNQPQHF.

The chain couples TRBV2 to TRBJ2-2; D possibly corresponds to TRBD1 (6 bases). The CDR3 is 14 residues long. Trimming stripped 2 bases from V and 4 bases from J, with 8 bases between. Germline V gene lookup returns CDR1 SNHLY and CDR2 FYNNEI. CDR3 nucleotide sequence: TGTGCCAGCAGTGAACAGGGGCCCACCGGGGAGCTGTTTTTT. Amino acid sequence: CASSEQGPTGELFF.

This chain connects TRBV4-2 to TRBJ2-7; 9 bases match TRBD2. Germline V gene lookup returns CDR1 LGHNA and CDR2 YNFKEQ. V shed 4 bases, J shed 3 bases, and the junction held 16 bases outside the gene matches. This CDR3 contains 18 residues. The CDR3 region is CASSPGWAGGLSIYEQYF. The CDR3 DNA follows: TGTGCCAGCAGCCCTGGATGGGCGGGGGGGCTCTCAATCTACGAGCAGTACTTC.

The chain has TRBV7-6 and TRBJ2-3, with 7 bases lining up with TRBD2. Per the germline V gene, CDR1 is SGHVS and CDR2 is FNYEAQ. V lost 5 bases and J lost 3; bases outside the gene matches: 11. The CDR3 is 16 residues long. This chain's CDR3 is CASSLNLRSGTDTQYF. Written as DNA, the CDR3 is TGTGCCAGCAGCCTAAACCTACGTAGCGGGACAGATACGCAGTATTTT.

V and J are TRBV7-8 and TRBJ2-5; 10 bases match TRBD2. In germline, CDR1 is SGHVS, CDR2 FQNEAQ. The ends lost 5 bases at V and 4 bases at J; junction bases unmatched: 13. The CDR3 contains 17 residues. CDR3 nucleotides: TGTGCCAGCAGCGTCAGCGGGGGGGGAGGACGTAGAGAGACCCAGTACTTC. Its protein product is CASSVSGGGGRRETQYF.

This chain uses TRBV18 with TRBJ1-2, with 7 bases identical to TRBD1. Germline V lookup: CDR1 KGHSH, CDR2 LQKENI. J was trimmed by 3 bases and V by 3 bases; bases with no gene match: 4. The CDR3 has 14 amino acids. The CDR3 nucleotides read TGTGCCAGCTCACCTGGGGACAGTCACTATGGCTACACCTTC. This sequence encodes CASSPGDSHYGYTF.

The rearrangement joins TRBV2 to TRBJ1-2, with 9 bases fitting TRBD1. With V trimmed by 7 bases and J by 5 bases, 11 bases remained unmatched. From germline, CDR1 is SNHLY and CDR2 FYNNEI. This CDR3 comprises 15 residues. In DNA, the CDR3 is TGTGCCAGCAACACACCGGACAGGGGAGGTTATGGCTACACCTTC. Its translation: CASNTPDRGGYGYTF. Looking up the rest from reference TRBV2 and TRBJ1-2 gives the full variable domain: EPEVTQTPSHQVTQMGQEVILRCVPISNHLYFYWYRQILGQKVEFLVSFYNNEISEKSEIFDDQFSVERPDGSNFTLKIRSTKLEDSAMYFCASNTPDRGGYGYTFGSGTRLTVV.

This chain uses TRBV19 with TRBJ2-5; a possible D gene is TRBD1 (6 bases). The J call could be wrong; TRBJ2-7 is a better fit for the DNA end. The length of the CDR3 is 15 residues. Germline CDR1 and CDR2: LNHDA and SQIVND (reference sequence). The CDR3 protein is CASSIASRGSYEQYF. The CDR3, as DNA: TGTGCCAGTAGTATAGCGTCCAGGGGCTCCTACGAGCAGTACTTC.

V and J are TRBV25-1 and TRBJ1-2, with D tentatively TRBD1 (5 bases). Germline CDR1 is MGHDK and CDR2 is SYGVNS. The CDR3 has 13 residues. The V end lost 10 bases, the J end lost 4 bases, and 16 bases lay between the germline ends. CDR3 region: CATPGSGGYGYTF. The CDR3 DNA follows: TGTGCCACCCCGGGGAGCGGGGGCTATGGCTACACCTTC.

The chain joins TRBV2 to TRBJ1-4; D gene uncertain. CDR3 length equals 15 residues. Germline V lookup: CDR1 SNHLY, CDR2 FYNNEI. V lost 6 bases, J lost 0 bases, and 11 bases lay in between. Here the CDR3 reads CASSEILATNEKLFF. CDR3 bases: TGTGCCAGCAGCGAGATTCTTGCAACTAATGAAAAACTGTTTTTT.

This clone was detected only once. The chain is built from TRBV28 and TRBJ2-2, with D perhaps matching TRBD1 (5 bases). CDR1 and CDR2 from the germline V gene are MDHEN and SYDVKM. This CDR3 region has 14 residues. V was shortened by 3 bases and J by 1 base, with 6 bases between the two germline ends. DNA for the CDR3: TGTGCCAGCAGTTTGCAGGGGAACACCGGGGAGCTGTTTTTT. Amino acids: CASSLQGNTGELFF.

The chain uses TRBV30 and TRBJ1-1, with 8 bases aligning to TRBD1. This CDR3 spans 15 amino acids. Germline CDR1 and CDR2: GTSNPN and SVGIG (reference sequence). The V gene end was trimmed by 2 bases and the J gene end by 4 bases; junction bases not matched to a gene: 9. DNA of the CDR3: TGTGCCTGGAGTTATCCGGACAGGGTTTTCACTGAAGCTTTCTTT. It encodes CAWSYPDRVFTEAFF.

This chain links TRBV5-5 with TRBJ2-5, with D maybe TRBD1 (5 bases). V was trimmed by 1 base and J by 2 bases, leaving 9 bases between them. Germline V gives CDR1 SGHKS, CDR2 YYEKEE (reference sequence). This CDR3 is built from 14 residues. The CDR3 region is CASSLRGPQETQYF. The CDR3 DNA follows: TGTGCCAGCAGCTTGAGGGGTCCTCAAGAGACCCAGTACTTC.